Below, one T cell receptor (beta chain) is given with its context. Its antigen is still unknown. No quality values exist for individual bases; no much larger clone is one base distant. The record originates from a study of PD-1 blockade in classical Hodgkin lymphoma (dated by TCRdb to the early 2020s). Broadly, across the study: Nivolumab dosing was 3 mg/kg intravenously every 2 weeks, continuing until either disease progression or unacceptable toxicity. A peripheral blood immune signature of response to PD-1 blockade in classical Hodgkin lymphoma was defined using TCR beta sequencing and CyTOF. Overall study outcomes, separate from this receptor: The study covered only a single clinical trial cohort, and the causes of the repertoire differences, possibly disease activity or prior therapy, were still not defined. CD4+ but not CD8+ TCR diversity rose significantly by C4D1 (p=0.0027 vs p=0.16), most apparent in complete responders (p=0.02). Diversity was lower in patients who began nivolumab less than 1 year after ASCT, so these patients were left out of later analyses to avoid confounding by immune reconstitution. Baseline TCR diversity was reported as lower in newly diagnosed patients than in healthy donors, and lower still in relapsed/refractory patients. Trial patients achieving complete response had baseline diversity similar to newly diagnosed patients, whereas partial responders and progressors had significantly lower diversity.

The germline V gene (reference sequence) yields LNHDA for CDR1 and SQIVND for CDR2. A distance of 5 bases separates the germline ends of V and J, which lose 2 bases and 0 bases respectively. The CDR3 sequence holds 13 residues, the cysteine and phenylalanine included. Solely the CDR3 DNA is kept, with 39 bases framed from the first base. Taken with the paper, the label for time point translates to: cycle 1 day 1 (C1D1), immediately before nivolumab initiation. All trial patients had relapsed after autologous stem cell transplantation, with cohorts A, B and C differing in prior brentuximab vedotin exposure. The trial cohort was composed of about 53 patients with relapsed/refractory classical Hodgkin lymphoma, for whom complete response, partial response or progressive disease was recorded as best overall response. Single-agent nivolumab was administered to trial patients in the multi-cohort phase II CheckMate 205 trial. Best overall response was determined by an independent review committee according to the 2007 International Working Group response criteria. Trial PBMCs were collected immediately before nivolumab initiation (C1D1) and during therapy at cycle 2 day 1 and cycle 4 day 1. Peripheral blood was collected in 8 mL Vacutainer Cell Preparation Tubes, from which PBMCs were isolated by centrifugation and then cryopreserved.

Genomic DNA was extracted with the Qiagen DNeasy kit from unsorted PBMCs and from negatively selected CD4+ and CD8+ fractions. TCR beta CDR3 regions were subjected to amplification by immunoSEQ multiplex PCR with primers that anneal to V and J segments. Amplification bias was minimized using a synthetic immune receptor repertoire, and residual bias was removed computationally after sequencing. Per the source publication's procedure: Repertoire diversity was quantified as the Shannon entropy index using custom Python scripts. Unsorted, CD4+ and CD8+ repertoires were analyzed separately, except for combined analyses in which CD4+ and CD8+ sequences were merged in silico. A clone counted as expanded when the clone's frequency after treatment rose at least 2-fold relative to C1D1, and clones undetected at baseline were given a pseudocount of 0.5. Clones with 0 or 1 copy at C1D1 were defined as singleton clones, while clones with 2 or more copies were defined as non-singleton clones. Clones expanded in unsorted samples were assigned a CD4+, CD8+ or unknown annotation through matching of protein sequences in sorted samples from the same patient. Diversity changes from C1D1 to C4D1 were tested in paired samples using Wilcoxon tests. Imported from immuneACCESS, the table was reduced by TCRdb to in-frame sequences with V and J called. These copies leave out some clones; in studies compared against another copy, an unresolved V gene accounts for under half, and the cause of the remainder is not known. V and J calls and clone size are given by that table; D and trimming were obtained from the DNA. For this sample there are approximately 60,000 clones; 88% appear just once. The top ten constitute around 13% of the sample.

The receptor chain draws on TRBV19 and TRBJ2-7; the D gene is possibly TRBD2, with 5 bases matching. The starting material was peripheral blood mononuclear cells (PBMCs), obtained at baseline. This receptor was obtained from a human donor with classical Hodgkin lymphoma. CDR3 loop: CASSISGSYEQYF. The sequence in DNA is TGTGCCAGTAGTATAAGCGGCTCCTACGAGCAGTACTTC.